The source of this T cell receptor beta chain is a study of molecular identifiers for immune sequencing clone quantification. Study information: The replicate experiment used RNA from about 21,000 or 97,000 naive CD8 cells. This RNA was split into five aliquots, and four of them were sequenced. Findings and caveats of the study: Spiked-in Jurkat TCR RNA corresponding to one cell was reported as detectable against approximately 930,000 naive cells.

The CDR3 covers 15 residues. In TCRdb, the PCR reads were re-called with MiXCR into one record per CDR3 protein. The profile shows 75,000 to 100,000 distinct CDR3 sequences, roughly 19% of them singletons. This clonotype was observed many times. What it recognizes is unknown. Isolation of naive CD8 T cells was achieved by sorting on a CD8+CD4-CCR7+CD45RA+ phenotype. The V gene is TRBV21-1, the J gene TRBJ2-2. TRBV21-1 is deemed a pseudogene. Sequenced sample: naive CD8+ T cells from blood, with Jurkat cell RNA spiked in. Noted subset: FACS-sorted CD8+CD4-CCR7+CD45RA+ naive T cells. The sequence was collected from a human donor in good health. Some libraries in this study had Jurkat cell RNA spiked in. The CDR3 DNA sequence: TGTGCCAGCAGCAAAGGGCACCATCGACACGGGGAGCTGTTTTTT. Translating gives CASSKGHHRHGELFF.